Following are 7 T cell receptor beta chains from one sample sequenced in a study of blood T cell repertoires in COVID-19. The repertoire was sequenced with immunoSEQ multiplex PCR; TCRdb's copy has only in-frame clones and lacks some. The data contain around 380,000 clones, roughly 86% of them singletons. Sequences were obtained from PBMCs or T cells enriched from blood (not recorded which). The receptors derive from a man aged 30 to 45 who had recovered from COVID-19.

This rearrangement joins TRBV27 to TRBJ1-5; 9 nucleotides match TRBD1. Trimming removed 9 bases from V and 7 bases from J; junction bases left unmatched: 7. Per the germline V gene, CDR1 is MNHEY and CDR2 is SMNVEV (reference sequence). This CDR3 has 13 residues. CDR3 protein: CASRQGVGQPQHF. The CDR3 DNA reads TGTGCCAGTAGACAGGGGGTCGGACAGCCCCAGCATTTT.

The rearrangement uses TRBV5-1 and TRBJ2-5, with a possible D match to TRBD2 (6 bases). Germline loops: CDR1 SGHRS, CDR2 YFSETQ. The CDR3 consists of 14 residues. Trimming took off 4 bases at V and 5 bases at J, with 15 bases between the two ends. The CDR3: CASSLRDAGETQYF. CDR3 coding DNA: TGCGCCAGCAGCCTCCGGGACGCGGGGGAGACCCAGTACTTC. The full variable domain, completed using reference TRBV5-1 and TRBJ2-5, is KAGVTQTPRYLIKTRGQQVTLSCSPISGHRSVSWYQQTPGQGLQFLFEYFSETQRNKGNFPGRFSGRQFSNSRSEMNVSTLELGDSALYLCASSLRDAGETQYFGPGTRLLVL.

The chain has TRBV15 and TRBJ1-5, with 9 bases matching TRBD1. This CDR3 region has 15 residues. Germline loops: CDR1 LNHNV, CDR2 YYDKDF (reference sequence). After removal of 2 bases from V and 4 bases from J, the junction contained 3 bases not matched to a gene. The CDR3: CATSRPGQGNQPQHF. CDR3 coding DNA: TGTGCCACCAGCAGACCGGGACAGGGAAATCAGCCCCAGCATTTT.

The genes are TRBV4-1 and TRBJ1-4; the D is unclear. CDR3 length equals 15 residues. In germline, CDR1 is MGHRA, CDR2 YSYEKL. Deletions cut 5 bases from V and 3 bases from J, with 13 bases between. CDR3 protein: CASSSWQAPNEKLFF. The CDR3 coding sequence is TGCGCCAGCAGCTCTTGGCAGGCCCCTAATGAAAAACTGTTTTTT.

The CDR3 loop reads CASSSIRRDHEQFF. The DNA for the CDR3 is TGTGCCAGCAGCTCAATTAGGAGGGACCATGAGCAGTTCTTC. The V and J genes are TRBV11-2 and TRBJ2-1; D is perhaps TRBD2 (6 bases). This CDR3 comprises 14 residues. Germline values: CDR1 SGHAT, CDR2 FQNNGV. Trimming cost V 4 bases and J 8 bases, with 15 bases left between them.

The rearrangement joins TRBV5-1 to TRBJ2-1, with 9 positions matching TRBD1. The CDR3 spans 18 residues. V trimming: 0 bases; J trimming: 5 bases; junction bases outside the gene matches: 12. Germline V gives CDR1 SGHRS, CDR2 YFSETQ. CDR3: CASSLGMDRGPRHNEQFF. CDR3 nucleotide sequence: TGCGCCAGCAGCTTGGGAATGGACAGGGGACCAAGGCACAATGAGCAGTTCTTC. Complete variable domain (other parts from reference TRBV5-1 and TRBJ2-1): KAGVTQTPRYLIKTRGQQVTLSCSPISGHRSVSWYQQTPGQGLQFLFEYFSETQRNKGNFPGRFSGRQFSNSRSEMNVSTLELGDSALYLCASSLGMDRGPRHNEQFFGPGTRLTVL.

The rearrangement links TRBV9 to TRBJ1-3; D uncertain. The CDR3 is 14 residues long. CDR1 and CDR2 (germline): SGDLS, YYNGEE. Deletions cut 3 bases from V and 0 bases from J, with 7 bases between. The CDR3 nucleotides read TGTGCCAGCAGCGCGAGGGTCTCTGGAAACACCATATATTTT. Its translation is CASSARVSGNTIYF.